This T cell receptor (beta chain) was identified in a study of T cells in Graves' hyperthyroidism and ophthalmopathy. TCR beta CDR3 regions were amplified from RNA. Researchers ran a first-round RT-PCR on the TCR CDR3 using the HTBI primer set. TCRdb used MiXCR to reprocess the multiplex PCR reads, holding one entry per CDR3 protein. The data hold over 650,000 distinct CDR3 sequences, with roughly 46% observed a single time. The V segment lost 5 bases and the J segment 6 bases; nucleotides outside the gene matches: 7. The CDR3 runs 14 residues. Study-wide results and caveats: Among clonotypes expanded in thyroid above 0.001, most were also found in blood.

In this sample, this clonotype turned up a few times. Its antigen remains unidentified. Material for sequencing was peripheral blood or thyroid tissue (not recorded which). This clonotype was obtained from an adult man with Graves' disease, either hyperthyroidism or ophthalmopathy (not recorded which). This chain connects TRBV12-3 or TRBV12-4 to TRBJ1-5; TRBD1 matches 7 bases. CDR3 nucleotide sequence: TGTGCCAGCAGTCCAAGACAGGGCAGTCAGCCCCAGCATTTT. It yields the protein CASSPRQGSQPQHF.